The rows below give T cell receptor beta chains drawn from one sample of a study of blood T cell repertoires in COVID-19. Method: immunoSEQ multiplex PCR; TCRdb's copy keeps in-frame clones and lacks some. Among 650,000 to 800,000 clones listed, 80% to 90% were seen once. The sample consisted of peripheral blood. These receptors were collected from a woman younger than 30 with acute or convalescent COVID-19. Both conserved end residues are part of each CDR3. The D gene is left open where the match is weak. Only some rows state a clone size, as once, few, many or a class for expanded clones.

D	V	J	size	CDR3	DNA
.	TRBV5-1	TRBJ1-1	.	CASSLGGSRTEAFF	TGCGCCAGCAGCTTGGGAGGGTCGCGGACTGAAGCTTTCTTT
.	TRBV5-6	TRBJ2-7	once	CASSLIESPTEEQYF	TGTGCCAGCAGCTTGATCGAGAGCCCTACGGAGGAGCAGTACTTC
TRBD1	TRBV27	TRBJ2-3	.	CASSPLDRGGVNSTDTQYF	TGTGCCAGCAGTCCTCTCGACAGGGGGGGGGTAAATTCCACAGATACGCAGTATTTT
.	TRBV4-1	TRBJ1-2	.	CASSQVNSNYGYTF	TGCGCCAGCAGCCAAGTGAACAGCAACTATGGCTACACCTTC
.	TRBV19	TRBJ1-1	once	CASSPLGRRISLTQAFF	TGTGCCAGTAGCCCCTTGGGGAGAAGGATATCACTTACTCAAGCTTTCTTT
TRBD2	TRBV7-6	TRBJ2-3	.	CASSWDSGGAWDTQYF	TGTGCCAGCAGCTGGGATAGCGGGGGGGCCTGGGATACGCAGTATTTT
TRBD1	TRBV18	TRBJ1-2	.	CASSLGQGLRYGYTF	TGTGCCAGCTCACTTGGACAGGGGTTACGATATGGCTACACCTTC
TRBD2	TRBV7-2	TRBJ2-3	.	CASSLQSGGGTDTQYF	TGTGCCAGCAGCTTACAGAGCGGGGGGGGCACAGATACGCAGTATTTT
TRBD1	TRBV6-2/TRBV6-3	TRBJ1-1	.	CASSIQGALTEAFF	TGTGCCAGCAGTATCCAGGGGGCTCTTACTGAAGCTTTCTTT
.	TRBV28	TRBJ1-1	.	CASSYQGVMNTEAFF	TGTGCCAGCAGTTACCAGGGTGTCATGAACACTGAAGCTTTCTTT
TRBD1	TRBV19	TRBJ1-2	.	CASSPWTGAVSGYGYTF	TGTGCCAGTAGCCCCTGGACAGGGGCCGTATCCGGCTATGGCTACACCTTC
TRBD1	TRBV18	TRBJ1-2	.	CASSPTGDRAGSYTF	TGTGCCAGCTCACCGACGGGGGACAGGGCAGGGAGCTACACCTTC
.	TRBV5-1	TRBJ1-1	.	CASSNAGVTEAFF	TGCGCCAGCAGTAATGCAGGGGTCACTGAAGCTTTCTTT
.	TRBV6-2/TRBV6-3	TRBJ1-2	.	CASSYGVWGAFYGYTF	TGTGCCAGCAGTTACGGGGTATGGGGCGCATTCTATGGCTACACCTTC
.	TRBV29-1	TRBJ1-2	.	CSVQFIRGRWGYTF	TGCAGCGTCCAATTTATCAGGGGACGGTGGGGCTACACCTTC
.	TRBV5-4	TRBJ2-1	.	CASSLESMVNNEQFF	TGTGCCAGCAGCTTGGAGTCTATGGTTAACAATGAGCAGTTCTTC